This T cell receptor (beta chain) was found in a study of blood T cell repertoires in COVID-19. Study in general: T cells, B-cell-depleted T cells, or PBMCs provided the cDNA or gDNA that served as material.

Trimming shortened V by 1 base and J by 4 bases, and 13 bases separated the two germline ends. This CDR3 has 15 amino acids. The V gene's germline CDR1 is MNHEY and CDR2 SMNVEV (reference sequence). Methods used by the authors: Amplifying reference gene primers gave estimates of nucleated cell counts. Method: immunoSEQ multiplex PCR; TCRdb's copy keeps in-frame clones and lacks some. For V, J and clone size, that table is used; D and trimming come from the DNA. The sample lists 250,000 to 400,000 clones; 70% to 90% were seen once. The source material was peripheral blood. This TCR was sampled from a woman in her twenties or thirties with COVID-19, enrolled during active disease. J is TRBJ1-2 and V is TRBV27; D gene ambiguous. The CDR3 protein is CASSLLGATAYGYTF. The DNA of the CDR3 is TGTGCCAGCAGTTTATTGGGCGCGACGGCCTATGGCTACACCTTC.